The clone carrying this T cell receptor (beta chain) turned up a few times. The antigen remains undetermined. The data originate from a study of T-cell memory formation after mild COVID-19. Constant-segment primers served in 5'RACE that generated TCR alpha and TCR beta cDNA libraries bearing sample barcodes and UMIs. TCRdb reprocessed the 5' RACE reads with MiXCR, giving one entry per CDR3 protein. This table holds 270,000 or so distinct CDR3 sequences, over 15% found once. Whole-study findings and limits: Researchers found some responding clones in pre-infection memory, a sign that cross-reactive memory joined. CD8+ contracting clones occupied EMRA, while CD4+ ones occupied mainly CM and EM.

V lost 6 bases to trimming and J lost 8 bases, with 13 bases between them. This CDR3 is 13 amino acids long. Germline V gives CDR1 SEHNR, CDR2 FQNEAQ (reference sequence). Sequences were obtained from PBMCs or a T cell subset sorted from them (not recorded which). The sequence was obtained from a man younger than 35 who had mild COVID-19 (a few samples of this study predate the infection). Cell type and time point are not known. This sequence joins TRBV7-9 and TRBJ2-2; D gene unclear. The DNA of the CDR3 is TGTGCCAGCAGTCCCGCTTCGGCTGGGGAGCTGTTTTTT. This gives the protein CASSPASAGELFF.